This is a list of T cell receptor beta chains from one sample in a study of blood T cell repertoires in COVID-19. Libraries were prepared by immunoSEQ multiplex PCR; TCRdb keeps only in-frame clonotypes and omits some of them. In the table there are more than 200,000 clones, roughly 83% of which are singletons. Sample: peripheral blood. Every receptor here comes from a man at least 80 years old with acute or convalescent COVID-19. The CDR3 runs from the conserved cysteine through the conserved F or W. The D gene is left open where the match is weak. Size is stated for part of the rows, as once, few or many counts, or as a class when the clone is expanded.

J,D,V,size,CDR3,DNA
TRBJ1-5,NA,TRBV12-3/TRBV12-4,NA,CASSLRGNQPQHF,TGTGCCAGCAGCCTCAGGGGTAATCAGCCCCAGCATTTT
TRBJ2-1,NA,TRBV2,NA,CASHKRSSSYNEQFF,TGTGCCAGCCACAAGCGGTCGAGCTCCTACAATGAGCAGTTCTTC
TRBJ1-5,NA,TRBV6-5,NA,CASTQKRQLNQPQHF,TGTGCCAGCACCCAAAAAAGACAGCTCAATCAGCCCCAGCATTTT
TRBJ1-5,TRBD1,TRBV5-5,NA,CASSGMGQGNQPQHF,TGTGCCAGCAGCGGGATGGGACAGGGAAATCAGCCCCAGCATTTT
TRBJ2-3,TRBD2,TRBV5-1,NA,CASSLDSPGLAGGRRGRTDTQYF,TGCGCCAGCAGCTTGGACAGCCCCGGACTAGCGGGAGGGCGGCGCGGGAGGACAGATACGCAGTATTTT
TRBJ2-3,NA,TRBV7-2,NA,CASSGRAPGTDTQYF,TGTGCCAGCAGCGGCAGGGCTCCTGGCACAGATACGCAGTATTTT
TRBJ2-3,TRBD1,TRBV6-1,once,CASSEDRGRTDTQYF,TGTGCCAGCAGTGAGGACAGGGGGAGGACAGATACGCAGTATTTT
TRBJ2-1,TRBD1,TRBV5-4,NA,CASSLTRDSGAFF,TGTGCCAGCAGCTTGACCCGGGACAGTGGTGCGTTCTTC
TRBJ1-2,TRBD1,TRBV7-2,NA,CASSLNPGTGTYGYTF,TGTGCCAGCAGCTTAAATCCCGGGACAGGGACCTATGGCTACACCTTC
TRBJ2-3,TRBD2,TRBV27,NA,CASSPGGAITHTQYF,TGTGCCAGCAGTCCCGGGGGGGCCATCACTCATACGCAGTATTTT
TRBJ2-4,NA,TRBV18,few,CASSTDRQNIQYF,TGTGCCAGCTCTACGGACAGACAAAACATTCAGTACTTC
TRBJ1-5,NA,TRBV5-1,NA,CASSLNTGTQPQHF,TGCGCCAGCAGCTTGAATACAGGGACTCAGCCCCAGCATTTT
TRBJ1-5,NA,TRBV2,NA,CASSEQGSGQPQHF,TGTGCCAGCAGTGAACAGGGGTCGGGGCAGCCCCAGCATTTT
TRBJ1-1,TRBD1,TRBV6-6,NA,CASSRDRATEAFF,TGTGCCAGCAGCCGGGACAGGGCCACTGAAGCTTTCTTT
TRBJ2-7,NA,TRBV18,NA,CASSPSSNNEQYF,TGTGCCAGCTCTCCCTCATCCAACAACGAGCAGTACTTC
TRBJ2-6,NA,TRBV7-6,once,CASSTPPRAVTGANVLTF,TGTGCCAGCAGCACTCCCCCCAGGGCTGTAACTGGGGCCAACGTCCTGACTTTC
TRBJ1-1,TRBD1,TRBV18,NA,CASSRRQGAGLGDTEAFF,TGTGCCAGCTCCCGGCGACAGGGGGCGGGATTAGGAGACACTGAAGCTTTCTTT
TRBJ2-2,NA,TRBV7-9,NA,CASSFARAGAGELFF,TGTGCCAGCAGCTTCGCGAGGGCAGGGGCCGGGGAGCTGTTTTTT
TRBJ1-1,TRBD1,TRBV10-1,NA,CASSWTGRIGTEAFF,TGCGCCAGCAGTTGGACAGGGCGAATTGGGACTGAAGCTTTCTTT
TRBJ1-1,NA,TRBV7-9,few,CASSLAGSGTEAFF,TGTGCCAGCAGCTTAGCAGGGAGTGGCACTGAAGCTTTCTTT
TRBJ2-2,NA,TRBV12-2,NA,CASRLHSVVEGGQVNTGELFF,TGTGCAAGTCGCTTACATAGTGTAGTAGAGGGGGGACAGGTGAACACCGGGGAGCTGTTTTTT
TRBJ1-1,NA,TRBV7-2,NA,CASRKRDTQANTEAFF,TGTGCCAGCAGAAAACGGGACACGCAAGCGAACACTGAAGCTTTCTTT
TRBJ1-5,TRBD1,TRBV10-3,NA,CAIRPGQGEGQPQHF,TGTGCCATCAGACCGGGACAGGGGGAGGGTCAGCCCCAGCATTTT
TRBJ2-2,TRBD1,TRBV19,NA,CASSIPRTGGRSGELFF,TGTGCCAGTAGTATTCCGAGAACAGGGGGCAGATCCGGGGAGCTGTTTTTT
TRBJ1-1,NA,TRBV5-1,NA,CASSAGGPDTEAFF,TGCGCCAGCTCCGCCGGGGGGCCTGACACTGAAGCTTTCTTT
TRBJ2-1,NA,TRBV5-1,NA,CASSLGSAMGNEQFF,TGCGCCAGCAGCTTGGGTAGCGCCATGGGGAATGAGCAGTTCTTC
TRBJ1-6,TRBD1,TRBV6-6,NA,CASSTKGTGPSPLHF,TGTGCCAGCAGTACAAAGGGGACAGGACCCTCACCCCTCCACTTT
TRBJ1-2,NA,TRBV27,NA,CASSLEGGVGENYGYTF,TGTGCCAGCAGTTTGGAGGGTGGGGTGGGGGAAAACTATGGCTACACCTTC
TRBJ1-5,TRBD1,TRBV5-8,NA,CASSPNYGQGVSAQPQHF,TGTGCCAGCAGCCCTAATTACGGACAGGGGGTATCAGCTCAGCCCCAGCATTTT
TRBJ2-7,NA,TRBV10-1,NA,CASSGSDPGYEQYF,TGCGCCAGCAGTGGGTCGGATCCGGGGTACGAGCAGTACTTC
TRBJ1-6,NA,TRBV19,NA,CASSVNSNSPLHF,TGTGCCAGTAGTGTCAACAGTAATTCACCCCTCCACTTT
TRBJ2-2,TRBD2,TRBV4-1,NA,CASSQGTSGGYTGELFF,TGCGCCAGCAGCCAGGGGACTAGCGGGGGGTACACCGGGGAGCTGTTTTTT
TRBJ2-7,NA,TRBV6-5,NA,CASSIGGARYEQYF,TGTGCCAGCAGTATCGGAGGGGCGCGCTACGAGCAGTACTTC
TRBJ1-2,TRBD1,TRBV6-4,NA,CASSDRDRGRNGYTF,TGTGCCAGCAGTGACCGAGACAGGGGGCGAAATGGCTACACCTTC
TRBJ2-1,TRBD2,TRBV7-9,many,CASRTGTSGSNEQFF,TGTGCCAGCAGGACCGGGACTAGCGGGAGTAATGAGCAGTTCTTC
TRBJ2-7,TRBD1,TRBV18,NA,CASSPGQSSYEQYF,TGTGCCAGCTCCCCGGGACAGAGCTCCTACGAGCAGTACTTC
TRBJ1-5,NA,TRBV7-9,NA,CASSTGGTMGQPQHF,TGTGCCAGCAGCACCGGCGGGACTATGGGACAGCCCCAGCATTTT
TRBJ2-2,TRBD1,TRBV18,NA,CASSPQGAKAGELFF,TGTGCCAGCTCACCTCAGGGGGCAAAGGCCGGGGAGCTGTTTTTT
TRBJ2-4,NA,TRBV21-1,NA,CASSNGQGTWAKNIQYF,TGTGCCAGCAGCAATGGACAGGGGACGTGGGCCAAAAACATTCAGTACTTC
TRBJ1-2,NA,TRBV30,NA,CAWRGGYNYGYTF,TGTGCCTGGAGAGGAGGGTATAACTATGGCTACACCTTC
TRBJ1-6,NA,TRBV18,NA,CASSVGDSPLHF,TGTGCCAGCTCCGTCGGTGATTCACCCCTCCACTTT
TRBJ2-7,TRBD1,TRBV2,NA,CASSVDRGGGYEQYF,TGTGCCAGCAGTGTGGACAGGGGCGGAGGCTACGAGCAGTACTTC
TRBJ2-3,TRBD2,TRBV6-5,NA,CASIWAGGPDTQYF,TGTGCCAGCATTTGGGCGGGGGGGCCCGATACGCAGTATTTT
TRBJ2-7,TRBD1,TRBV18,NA,CASSAGQGIGYEQYF,TGTGCCAGCTCAGCAGGACAGGGGATTGGGTACGAGCAGTACTTC
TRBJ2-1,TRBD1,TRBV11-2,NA,CASSLDPQGATYNEQFF,TGTGCCAGCAGCTTAGACCCACAGGGGGCAACCTACAATGAGCAGTTCTTC
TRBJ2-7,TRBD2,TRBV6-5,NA,CASCGGGRSEQYF,TGTGCCAGCTGCGGGGGGGGGCGAAGCGAGCAGTACTTC
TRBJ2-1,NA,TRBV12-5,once,CASGLDTLGQTPDNEQFF,TGTGCTAGTGGTTTGGATACCCTAGGACAGACCCCTGACAATGAGCAGTTCTTC
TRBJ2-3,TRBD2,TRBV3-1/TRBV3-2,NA,CASSQVAVSGGAGTDTQYF,TGTGCCAGCAGCCAAGTCGCGGTTAGCGGGGGGGCGGGCACAGATACGCAGTATTTT
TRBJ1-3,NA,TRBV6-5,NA,CASSYSGGAGGNTIYF,TGTGCCAGCAGTTACAGTGGAGGGGCTGGCGGAAACACCATATATTTT
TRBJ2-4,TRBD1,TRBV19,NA,CASSTGRRQGANIQYF,TGTGCCAGTAGTACTGGCCGTAGACAGGGGGCGAACATTCAGTACTTC
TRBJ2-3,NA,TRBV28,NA,CASIDRTRSTDTQYF,TGTGCCAGCATTGACAGGACTCGCAGCACAGATACGCAGTATTTT
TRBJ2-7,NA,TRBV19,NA,CASSSRPGIYEQYF,TGTGCCAGTAGTAGCCGGCCAGGGATCTACGAGCAGTACTTC
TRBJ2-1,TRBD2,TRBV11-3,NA,CASSTGLAGINEQFF,TGTGCCAGCAGCACTGGACTAGCCGGGATCAATGAGCAGTTCTTC